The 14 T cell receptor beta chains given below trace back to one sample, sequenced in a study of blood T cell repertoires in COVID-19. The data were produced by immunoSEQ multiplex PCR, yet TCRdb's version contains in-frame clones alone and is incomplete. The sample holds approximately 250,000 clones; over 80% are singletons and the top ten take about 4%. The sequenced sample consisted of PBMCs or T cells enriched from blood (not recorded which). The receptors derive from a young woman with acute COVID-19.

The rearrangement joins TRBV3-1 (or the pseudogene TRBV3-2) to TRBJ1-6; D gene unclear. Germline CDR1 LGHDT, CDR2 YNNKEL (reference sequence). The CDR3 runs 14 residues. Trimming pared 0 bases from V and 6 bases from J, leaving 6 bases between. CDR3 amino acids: CASSQDEGNSPLHF. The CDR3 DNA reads TGTGCCAGCAGCCAAGATGAGGGTAATTCACCCCTCCACTTT.

CDR3: CASSQTQGTYQETQYF. The CDR3 coding sequence is TGTGCCAGCAGCCAAACCCAGGGCACGTACCAAGAGACCCAGTACTTC. The chain links TRBV14 to TRBJ2-5; D is possibly TRBD1 (5 bases). The V gene's germline CDR1 is SGHDN and CDR2 FVKESK. The CDR3 has 16 residues. Trimming left V 2 bases short and J 0 bases short, with 13 bases between.

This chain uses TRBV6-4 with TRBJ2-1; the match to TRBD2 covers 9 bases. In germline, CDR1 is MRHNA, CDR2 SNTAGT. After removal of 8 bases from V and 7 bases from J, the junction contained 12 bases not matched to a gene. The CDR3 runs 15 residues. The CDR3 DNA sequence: TGTGCCAGCTCCTGGATAGCGGGAGAGGGTAATGAGCAGTTCTTC. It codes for CASSWIAGEGNEQFF.

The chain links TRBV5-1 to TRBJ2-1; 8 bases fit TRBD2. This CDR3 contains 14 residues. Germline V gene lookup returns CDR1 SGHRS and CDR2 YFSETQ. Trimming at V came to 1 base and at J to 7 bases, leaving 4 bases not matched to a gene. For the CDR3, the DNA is TGCGCCAGCAGCTTGACTAGCGGTCAAAATGAGCAGTTCTTC. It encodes CASSLTSGQNEQFF. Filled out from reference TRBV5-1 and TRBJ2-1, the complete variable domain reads KAGVTQTPRYLIKTRGQQVTLSCSPISGHRSVSWYQQTPGQGLQFLFEYFSETQRNKGNFPGRFSGRQFSNSRSEMNVSTLELGDSALYLCASSLTSGQNEQFFGPGTRLTVL.

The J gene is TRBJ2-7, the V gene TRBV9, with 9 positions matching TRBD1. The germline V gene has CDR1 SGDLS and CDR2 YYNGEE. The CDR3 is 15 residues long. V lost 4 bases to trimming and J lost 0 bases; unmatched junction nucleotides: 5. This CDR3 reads CASSPGQGSSYEQYF. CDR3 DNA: TGTGCCAGCAGCCCAGGACAGGGGTCCTCCTACGAGCAGTACTTC.

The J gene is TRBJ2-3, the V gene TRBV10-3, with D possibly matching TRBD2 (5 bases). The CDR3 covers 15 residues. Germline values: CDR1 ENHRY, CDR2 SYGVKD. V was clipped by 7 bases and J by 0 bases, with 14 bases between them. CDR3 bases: TGTGCCATCACAGTCGGGGAATCTAGCACAGATACGCAGTATTTT. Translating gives CAITVGESSTDTQYF.

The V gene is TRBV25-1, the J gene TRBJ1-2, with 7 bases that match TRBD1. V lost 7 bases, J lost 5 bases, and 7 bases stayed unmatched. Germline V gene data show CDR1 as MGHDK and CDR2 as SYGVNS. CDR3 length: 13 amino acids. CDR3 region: CASNQGGGYGYTF. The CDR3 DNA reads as TGTGCCAGCAACCAGGGGGGAGGTTATGGCTACACCTTC.

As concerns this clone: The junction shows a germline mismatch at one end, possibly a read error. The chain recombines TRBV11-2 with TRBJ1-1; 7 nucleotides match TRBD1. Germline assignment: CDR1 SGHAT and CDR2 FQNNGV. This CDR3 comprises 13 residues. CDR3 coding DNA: TGTGCCAGCAGCATAGACAGGGTCGCTGAAGCTTTCTTT. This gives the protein CASSIDRVAEAFF.

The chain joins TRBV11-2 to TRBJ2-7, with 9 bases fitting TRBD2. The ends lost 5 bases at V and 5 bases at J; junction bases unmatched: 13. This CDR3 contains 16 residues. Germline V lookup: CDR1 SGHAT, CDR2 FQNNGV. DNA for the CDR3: TGTGCCAGCAGCCCCCTGGGGGGGACTAGCCACCACGAGCAGTACTTC. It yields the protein CASSPLGGTSHHEQYF.

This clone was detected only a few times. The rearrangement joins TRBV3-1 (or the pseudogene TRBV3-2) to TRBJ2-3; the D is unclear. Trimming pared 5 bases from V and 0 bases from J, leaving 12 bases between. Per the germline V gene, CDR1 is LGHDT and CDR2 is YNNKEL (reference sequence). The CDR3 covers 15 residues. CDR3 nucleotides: TGTGCCAGCAGCTTAGGCCCGACTAGCACAGATACGCAGTATTTT. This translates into CASSLGPTSTDTQYF.

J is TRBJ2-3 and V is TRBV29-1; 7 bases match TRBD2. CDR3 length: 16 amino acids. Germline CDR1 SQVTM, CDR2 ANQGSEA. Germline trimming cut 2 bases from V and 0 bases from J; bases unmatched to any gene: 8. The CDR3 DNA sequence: TGCAGCGTTGAATCCCTGCGGGAGAGCAGCACAGATACGCAGTATTTT. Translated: CSVESLRESSTDTQYF.

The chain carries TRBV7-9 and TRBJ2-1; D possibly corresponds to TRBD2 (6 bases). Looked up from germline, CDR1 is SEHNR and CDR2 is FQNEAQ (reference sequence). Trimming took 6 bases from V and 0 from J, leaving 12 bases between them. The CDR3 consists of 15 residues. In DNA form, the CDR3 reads TGTGCCAGCAGTTCCCAGACTAGCTCCTACAATGAGCAGTTCTTC. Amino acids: CASSSQTSSYNEQFF.

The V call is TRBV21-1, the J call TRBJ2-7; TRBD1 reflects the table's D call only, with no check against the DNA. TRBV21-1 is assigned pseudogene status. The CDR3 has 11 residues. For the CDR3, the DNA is TGTGCCAGCAGCCCAAGGGGGGAGCAGTACTTC. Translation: CASSPRGEQYF.

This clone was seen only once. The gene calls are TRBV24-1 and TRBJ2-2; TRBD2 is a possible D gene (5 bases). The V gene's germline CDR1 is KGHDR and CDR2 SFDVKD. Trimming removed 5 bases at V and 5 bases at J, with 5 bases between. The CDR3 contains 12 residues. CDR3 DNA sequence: TGTGCCACCAGTGGGACTACCGGGGAGCTGTTTTTT. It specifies CATSGTTGELFF.